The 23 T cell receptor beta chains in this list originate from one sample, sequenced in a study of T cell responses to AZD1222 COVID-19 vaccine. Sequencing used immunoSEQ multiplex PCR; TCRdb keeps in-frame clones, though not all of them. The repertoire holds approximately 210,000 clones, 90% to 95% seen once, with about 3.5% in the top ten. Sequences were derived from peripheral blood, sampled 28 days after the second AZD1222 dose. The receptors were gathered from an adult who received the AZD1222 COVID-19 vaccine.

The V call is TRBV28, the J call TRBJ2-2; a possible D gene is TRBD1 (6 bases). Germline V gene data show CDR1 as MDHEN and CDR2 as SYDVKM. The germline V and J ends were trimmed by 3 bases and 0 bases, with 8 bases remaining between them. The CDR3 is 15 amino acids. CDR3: CASSLGHPNTGELFF. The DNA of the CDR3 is TGTGCCAGCAGTTTGGGACACCCGAACACCGGGGAGCTGTTTTTT.

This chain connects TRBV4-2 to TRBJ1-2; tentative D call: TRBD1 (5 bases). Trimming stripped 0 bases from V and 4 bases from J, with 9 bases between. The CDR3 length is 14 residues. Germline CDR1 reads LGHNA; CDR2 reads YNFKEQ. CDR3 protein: CASSQDPGVYGYTF. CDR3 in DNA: TGTGCCAGCAGCCAAGATCCGGGGGTCTATGGCTACACCTTC.

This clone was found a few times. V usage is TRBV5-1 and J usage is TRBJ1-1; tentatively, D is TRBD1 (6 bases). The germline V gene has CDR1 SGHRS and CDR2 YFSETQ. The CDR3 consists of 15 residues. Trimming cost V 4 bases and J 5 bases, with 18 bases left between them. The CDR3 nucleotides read TGCGCCAGCAGCCTGAGGGGGTCTGGGGCTACTGAAGCTTTCTTT. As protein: CASSLRGSGATEAFF.

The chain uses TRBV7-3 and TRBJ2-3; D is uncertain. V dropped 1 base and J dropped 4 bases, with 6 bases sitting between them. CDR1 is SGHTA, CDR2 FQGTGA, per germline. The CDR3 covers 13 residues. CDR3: CASSLSRPDTQYF. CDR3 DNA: TGTGCCAGCAGCTTAAGCCGCCCAGATACGCAGTATTTT.

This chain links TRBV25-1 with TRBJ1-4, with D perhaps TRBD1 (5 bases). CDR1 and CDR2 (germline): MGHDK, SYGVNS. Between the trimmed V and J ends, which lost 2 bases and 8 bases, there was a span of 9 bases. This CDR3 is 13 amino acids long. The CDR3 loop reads CASSEGAREKLFF. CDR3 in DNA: TGTGCCAGCAGTGAAGGGGCGCGGGAAAAACTGTTTTTT.

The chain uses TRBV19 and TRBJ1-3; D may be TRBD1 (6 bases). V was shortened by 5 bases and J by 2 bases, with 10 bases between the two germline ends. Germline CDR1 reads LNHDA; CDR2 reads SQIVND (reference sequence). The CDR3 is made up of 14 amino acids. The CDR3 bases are TGTGCCAGTAGTGGGGGGCAGGCTGGAAACACCATATATTTT. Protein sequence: CASSGGQAGNTIYF.

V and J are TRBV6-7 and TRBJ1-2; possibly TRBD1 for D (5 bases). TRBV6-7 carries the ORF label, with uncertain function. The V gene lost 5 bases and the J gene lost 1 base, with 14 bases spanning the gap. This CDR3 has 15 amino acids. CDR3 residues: CASSPLLTVNYGYTF. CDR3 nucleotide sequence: TGTGCCAGCAGTCCCCTCCTGACAGTTAACTATGGCTACACCTTC.

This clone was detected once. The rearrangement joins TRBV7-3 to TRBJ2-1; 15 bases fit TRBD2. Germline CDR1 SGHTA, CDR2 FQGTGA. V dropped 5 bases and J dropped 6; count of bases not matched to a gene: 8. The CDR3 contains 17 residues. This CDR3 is CASSHIPGLAGGNEQFF. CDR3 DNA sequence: TGTGCCAGCAGCCACATTCCGGGACTAGCGGGAGGCAATGAGCAGTTCTTC.

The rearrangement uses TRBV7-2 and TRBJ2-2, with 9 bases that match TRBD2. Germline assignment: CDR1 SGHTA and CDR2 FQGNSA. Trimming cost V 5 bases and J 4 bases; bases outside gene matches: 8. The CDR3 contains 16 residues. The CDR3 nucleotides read TGTGCCAGCAGCATCATAGCGGGAGCTGGCACCGGGGAGCTGTTTTTT. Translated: CASSIIAGAGTGELFF.

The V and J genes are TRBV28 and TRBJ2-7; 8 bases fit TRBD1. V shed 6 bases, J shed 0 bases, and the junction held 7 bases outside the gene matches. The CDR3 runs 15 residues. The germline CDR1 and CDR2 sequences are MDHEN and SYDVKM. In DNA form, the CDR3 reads TGTGCCAGCAGCCCGGGACAGGCCCTCTCCTACGAGCAGTACTTC. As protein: CASSPGQALSYEQYF.

The CDR3 sequence is CASSQDGDSNQPQHF. Written as DNA, the CDR3 is TGCGCCAGCAGCCAAGACGGGGATAGCAATCAGCCCCAGCATTTT. The genes are TRBV4-1 and TRBJ1-5; D call uncertain. From germline, CDR1 is MGHRA and CDR2 YSYEKL. Between the trimmed V and J ends, which lost 0 bases and 0 bases, there was a span of 6 bases. This CDR3 comprises 15 residues.

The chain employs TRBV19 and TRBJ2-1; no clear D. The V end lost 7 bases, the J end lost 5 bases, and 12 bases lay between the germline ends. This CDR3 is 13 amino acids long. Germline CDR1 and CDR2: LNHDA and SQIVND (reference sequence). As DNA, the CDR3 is TGTGCCAGTACCTCGGACGTCAACAATGAGCAGTTCTTC. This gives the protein CASTSDVNNEQFF.

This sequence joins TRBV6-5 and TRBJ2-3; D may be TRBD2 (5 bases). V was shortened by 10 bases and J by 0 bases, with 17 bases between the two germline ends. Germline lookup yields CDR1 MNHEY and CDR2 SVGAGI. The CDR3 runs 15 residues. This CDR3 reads CATMGWELSTDTQYF. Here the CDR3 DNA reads TGTGCCACCATGGGTTGGGAGTTAAGCACAGATACGCAGTATTTT.

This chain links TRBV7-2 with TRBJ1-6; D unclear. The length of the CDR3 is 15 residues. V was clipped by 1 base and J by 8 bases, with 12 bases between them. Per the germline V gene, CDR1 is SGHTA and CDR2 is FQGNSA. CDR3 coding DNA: TGTGCCAGCAGCTTAGTAGGGTTGTGGGATTCACCCCTCCACTTT. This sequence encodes CASSLVGLWDSPLHF.

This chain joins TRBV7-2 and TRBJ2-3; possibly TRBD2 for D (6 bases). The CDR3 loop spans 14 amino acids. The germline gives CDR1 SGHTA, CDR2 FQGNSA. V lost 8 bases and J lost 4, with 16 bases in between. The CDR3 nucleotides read TGTGCCAGCCGGGGACTCCTGCTGGCAGATACGCAGTATTTT. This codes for CASRGLLLADTQYF.

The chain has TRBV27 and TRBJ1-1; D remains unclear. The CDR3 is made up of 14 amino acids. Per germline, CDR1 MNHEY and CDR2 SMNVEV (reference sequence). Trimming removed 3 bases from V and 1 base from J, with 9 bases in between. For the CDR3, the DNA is TGTGCCAGCAGTTTGTACTCTCCGAACACTGAAGCTTTCTTT. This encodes CASSLYSPNTEAFF.

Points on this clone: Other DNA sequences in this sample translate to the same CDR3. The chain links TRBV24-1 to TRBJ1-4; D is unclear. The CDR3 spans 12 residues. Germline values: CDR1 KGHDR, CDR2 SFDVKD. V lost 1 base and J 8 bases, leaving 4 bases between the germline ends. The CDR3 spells CATSDFGEKLFF. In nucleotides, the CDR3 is TGTGCCACCAGTGATTTTGGAGAAAAACTGTTTTTT.

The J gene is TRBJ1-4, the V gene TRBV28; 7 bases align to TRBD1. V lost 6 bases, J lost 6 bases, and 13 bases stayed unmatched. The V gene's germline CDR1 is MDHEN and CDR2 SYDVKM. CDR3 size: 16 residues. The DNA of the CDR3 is TGTGCCAGCAGCACTTATCCGGACAGGTCTTATGAAAAACTGTTTTTT. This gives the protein CASSTYPDRSYEKLFF. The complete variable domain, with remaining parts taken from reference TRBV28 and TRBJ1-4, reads DVKVTQSSRYLVKRTGEKVFLECVQDMDHENMFWYRQDPGLGLRLIYFSYDVKMKEKGDIPEGYSVSREKKERFSLILESASTNQTSMYLCASSTYPDRSYEKLFFGSGTQLSVL.

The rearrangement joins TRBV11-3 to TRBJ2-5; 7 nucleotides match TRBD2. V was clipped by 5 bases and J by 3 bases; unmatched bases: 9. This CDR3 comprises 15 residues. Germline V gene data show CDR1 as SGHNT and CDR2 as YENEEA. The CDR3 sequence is CASSLTGTTKETQYF. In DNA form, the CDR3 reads TGTGCCAGCAGCCTTACCGGGACTACCAAAGAGACCCAGTACTTC.

Written as DNA, the CDR3 is TGTGCCTGGGACACCAGAGGGGGAGGCTACGAGCAGTACTTC. Translating it yields CAWDTRGGGYEQYF. The chain has TRBV30 and TRBJ2-7, with D possibly called TRBD1 or TRBD2 (6 bases each). V was pared by 5 bases and J by 3 bases, with 17 bases between. The CDR3 length is 14 residues. Germline V gene data show CDR1 as GTSNPN and CDR2 as SVGIG (reference sequence).

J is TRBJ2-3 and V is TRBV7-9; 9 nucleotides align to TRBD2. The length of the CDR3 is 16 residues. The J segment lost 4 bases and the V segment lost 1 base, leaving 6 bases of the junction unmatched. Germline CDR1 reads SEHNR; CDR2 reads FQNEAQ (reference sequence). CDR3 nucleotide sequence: TGTGCCAGCAGCTTAGGTGGCGGGAGGGCCCCAGATACGCAGTATTTT. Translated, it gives CASSLGGGRAPDTQYF.

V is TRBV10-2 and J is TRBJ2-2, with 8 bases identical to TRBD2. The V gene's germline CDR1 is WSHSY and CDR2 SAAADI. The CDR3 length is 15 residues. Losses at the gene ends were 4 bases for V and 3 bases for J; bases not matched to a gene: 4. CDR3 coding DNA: TGCGCCAGCAGTGTTGTAGCGGGATACACCGGGGAGCTGTTTTTT. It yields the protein CASSVVAGYTGELFF.

This CDR3 reads CASSLQGAGTEAFF. DNA of the CDR3: TGTGCCAGCTCTTTACAGGGGGCTGGCACTGAAGCTTTCTTT. V gene TRBV18 combines with J gene TRBJ1-1, with 9 bases that match TRBD1. Trimming at V came to 6 bases and at J to 4 bases, leaving 6 bases not matched to a gene. Germline values: CDR1 KGHSH, CDR2 LQKENI. The CDR3 totals 14 residues.